Given below is one T cell receptor (beta chain) in context. Its antigen is not yet known. Base qualities are missing; no much larger clone stands one base away. These data belong to a study of T cell changes during pregnancy in multiple sclerosis (dated by TCRdb to between 2018 and 2021). Study-level background: The study examined how the T cell repertoire changed over the course of pregnancy in women with multiple sclerosis.

The library was produced with the immunoSEQ multiplex PCR assay. TCRdb's version of the immuneACCESS table is confined to in-frame rearrangements and falls short of the full clone set. An unresolved V gene accounts for under half of the shortfall where checked; the remainder is of unknown origin. Here the sample has roughly 80,000 clones; roughly nine tenths occur a single time. Around 1.4% of the sample goes to the ten largest clones. From its cysteine to its phenylalanine, the CDR3 spans 17 amino acids. The DNA shown is the 51-base CDR3, in frame from base 1. Trimming takes 5 bases off V and 1 base off J; junction bases not matched to a gene: 8. For CDR1 and CDR2, the germline V gene (reference sequence) lists LNHDA and SQIVND.

This sequence uses TRBV19 and TRBJ2-1, with 10 bases aligning to TRBD1. This receptor was identified in a female donor with multiple sclerosis, enrolled in a pregnancy study. This specimen consisted of peripheral blood, obtained before pregnancy. The sequence in DNA is TGTGCCAGTAGTCCCAGGACAGGGGGGCGATCCTACAATGAGCAGTTCTTC. Translation gives CASSPRTGGRSYNEQFF.